Listed below are T cell receptor beta chains from one sample, sequenced in a study of blood T cell repertoires in COVID-19. The assay was immunoSEQ multiplex PCR, and TCRdb's table has in-frame clones only and misses some. This sample has over 100,000 clones, with roughly four fifths found just once. The specimen was peripheral blood. These receptors were collected from a man aged 55 to 70 with acute or convalescent COVID-19. The CDR3 runs from the conserved cysteine through the conserved F or W. The D gene is left open where the match is weak. The size of a clone is reported for some rows only, either as once, few or many, or as a class for expanded clones.

>TRBV4-1|TRBJ2-7|NA|TRBD2
CASSPATLASGGLQYF
TGCGCCAGCAGCCCAGCCACTCTGGCTAGCGGGGGCCTCCAGTACTTC
>TRBV9|TRBJ2-2|NA|NA
CASSVGARNTGELFF
TGTGCCAGCAGCGTAGGAGCAAGGAACACCGGGGAGCTGTTTTTT
>TRBV27|TRBJ2-2|NA|NA
CASEPGQNTGELFF
TGTGCCAGCGAACCGGGACAGAACACCGGGGAGCTGTTTTTT
>TRBV11-3|TRBJ1-1|NA|TRBD1
CASSYPRGDTEAFF
TGTGCCAGCAGCTACCCCAGGGGGGACACTGAAGCTTTCTTT
>TRBV10-3|TRBJ1-6|NA|NA
CAITPGVNSPLHF
TGTGCCATCACCCCTGGAGTGAATTCACCCCTCCACTTT
>TRBV19|TRBJ1-6|NA|TRBD1
CASTLTGGSNSPLHF
TGTGCCAGTACCCTGACAGGGGGATCAAATTCACCCCTCCACTTT
>TRBV3-1/TRBV3-2|TRBJ2-1|few|NA
CASSQDQVTGNEQFF
TGTGCCAGCAGCCAAGATCAAGTGACTGGTAATGAGCAGTTCTTC
>TRBV5-1|TRBJ2-3|once|NA
CASSSESYTQYF
TGCGCCAGCAGCTCCGAGAGTTATACGCAGTATTTT
>TRBV10-3|TRBJ1-2|NA|NA
CAISAGGSYGYTF
TGTGCCATCAGTGCGGGAGGTAGCTATGGCTACACCTTC
>TRBV5-8|TRBJ2-7|NA|NA
CASSLGGQLYEQYF
TGTGCCAGCAGCTTGGGAGGACAGCTCTACGAGCAGTACTTC
>TRBV2|TRBJ1-1|NA|NA
CASTQREQGSSKTEAFF
TGTGCCAGCACCCAAAGGGAACAGGGCAGTAGCAAAACTGAAGCTTTCTTT
>TRBV2|TRBJ2-1|NA|NA
CAGRQGSSYNEQFF
TGTGCCGGGAGGCAGGGTAGTTCCTACAATGAGCAGTTCTTC
>TRBV6-2/TRBV6-3|TRBJ2-7|NA|NA
CASSYTTYEQYF
TGTGCCAGCAGTTACACTACCTACGAGCAGTACTTC
>TRBV3-1/TRBV3-2|TRBJ2-3|NA|TRBD2
CASSRGLAEDTQYF
TGTGCCAGCAGTCGCGGACTAGCAGAAGATACGCAGTATTTT
>TRBV12-3/TRBV12-4|TRBJ1-5|few|NA
CASSYRGNQPQHF
TGTGCCAGCAGTTATAGGGGGAATCAGCCCCAGCATTTT
>TRBV24-1|TRBJ2-5|NA|NA
CATSDRFQEQETQYF
TGTGCCACCAGTGACCGATTTCAGGAACAAGAGACCCAGTACTTC
>TRBV6-4|TRBJ1-2|NA|NA
CASSDSRQSGYTF
TGTGCCAGCAGTGACTCGAGACAGAGTGGCTACACCTTC
>TRBV9|TRBJ2-5|NA|TRBD2
CASSASGRQETQYF
TGTGCCAGCAGCGCTAGCGGGCGTCAAGAGACCCAGTACTTC
>TRBV7-9|TRBJ2-3|NA|TRBD2
CASSPRLAGESDTQYF
TGTGCCAGCAGCCCCAGACTAGCGGGGGAATCAGATACGCAGTATTTT
>TRBV30|TRBJ1-2|NA|NA
CAWSPWGRADYGYTF
TGTGCCTGGAGTCCCTGGGGCAGGGCGGACTATGGCTACACCTTC
>TRBV6-2/TRBV6-3|TRBJ1-2|NA|TRBD1
CASSYPTGAGGYTF
TGTGCCAGCAGTTACCCCACAGGGGCAGGCGGCTACACCTTC
>TRBV18|TRBJ2-5|NA|TRBD2
CASSYSAGGQETQYF
TGTGCCAGCTCATACAGCGCGGGGGGTCAGGAGACCCAGTACTTC
>TRBV5-1|TRBJ2-1|NA|TRBD2
CASSLGSSGLSGEQFF
TGCGCCAGCAGCTTGGGTTCTAGCGGGCTCTCAGGTGAGCAGTTCTTC
>TRBV5-1|TRBJ2-5|NA|TRBD1
CASSSSPDRGETQYF
TGCGCCAGCAGCTCATCTCCCGACAGGGGAGAGACCCAGTACTTC
>TRBV2|TRBJ2-2|NA|TRBD2
CASRKTSGKNTGELFF
TGTGCCAGCAGGAAAACTAGCGGGAAGAACACCGGGGAGCTGTTTTTT
>TRBV19|TRBJ1-6|NA|NA
CASSLPRQVNNSPLHF
TGTGCCAGTAGTCTGCCTCGACAGGTGAATAATTCACCCCTCCACTTT
>TRBV5-1|TRBJ1-2|NA|TRBD1
CASRPGTGGDYGYTF
TGCGCCAGCCGTCCCGGGACAGGGGGGGACTATGGCTACACCTTC
>TRBV28|TRBJ1-3|NA|NA
CASTLENTIYF
TGTGCCAGCACCTTAGAAAACACCATATATTTT
>TRBV11-2|TRBJ1-3|NA|NA
CASSGAVVSSGNTIYF
TGTGCCAGCAGTGGGGCCGTAGTGAGCTCTGGAAACACCATATATTTT
>TRBV24-1|TRBJ2-2|NA|TRBD1
CATSDRTGTGELFF
TGTGCCACCAGTGACCGGACAGGGACCGGGGAGCTGTTTTTT
>TRBV5-5|TRBJ2-5|NA|TRBD2
CASSLAGTSGGAPQETQYF
TGTGCCAGCAGCTTGGCCGGGACTAGCGGGGGGGCCCCACAAGAGACCCAGTACTTC
>TRBV7-3|TRBJ2-3|NA|NA
CASSYSVVDTQYF
TGTGCCAGCAGTTATAGCGTGGTGGATACGCAGTATTTT